Following are 6 T cell receptor beta chains from one sample sequenced in a study of control samples from healthy donors and cancer patients. The table came from immunoSEQ multiplex PCR; TCRdb's copy has only in-frame clones and leaves some out. The sample has about 84,000 clones, 80% to 90% seen once; the top ten hold 11%. Sequenced material: PBMCs. These TCRs come from a man aged 55 to 70 with head and neck cancer.

V is TRBV6-5 and J is TRBJ2-7; no reliable D call. The V end was cut by 2 bases, the J end by 4 bases, with 12 bases between. Germline V gives CDR1 MNHEY, CDR2 SVGAGI. CDR3 length: 14 amino acids. The CDR3 here is CASSYRMAEYEQYF. In DNA form, the CDR3 reads TGTGCCAGCAGTTACCGGATGGCAGAATACGAGCAGTACTTC.

This clone came up once. The V call is TRBV29-1, the J call TRBJ2-1, with D perhaps matching TRBD2 (6 bases). Trimming stripped 7 bases from V and 6 bases from J, with 13 bases between. Germline V gives CDR1 SQVTM, CDR2 ANQGSEA. CDR3 length: 12 amino acids. The CDR3 reads CSAREFPNEQFF. DNA of the CDR3: TGCAGCGCCCGGGAGTTTCCCAATGAGCAGTTCTTC.

CDR3 protein: CAIRAGGPGDTQYF. The CDR3 nucleotides are TGTGCCATCCGGGCGGGCGGGCCGGGAGATACGCAGTATTTT. The V and J genes are TRBV10-3 and TRBJ2-3; D might be TRBD2 (5 bases). Trimming pared 8 bases from V and 5 bases from J, leaving 17 bases between. The CDR3 sequence is 14 residues long. Per germline, CDR1 ENHRY and CDR2 SYGVKD.

The sample holds a few counts of this clone. This chain links TRBV7-9 with TRBJ1-2; tentatively, D is TRBD1 (5 bases). Between the trimmed V and J ends, which lost 2 bases and 5 bases, there was a span of 15 bases. This CDR3 is 15 amino acids long. Germline loops: CDR1 SEHNR, CDR2 FQNEAQ (reference sequence). This CDR3 reads CASSLRDENLYGYTF. In DNA form, the CDR3 reads TGTGCCAGCAGCTTAAGGGACGAGAACCTTTATGGCTACACCTTC.

There are a few counts of this clone. The V call is TRBV7-8, the J call TRBJ1-1, with D maybe TRBD1 (6 bases). Germline V CDR1 and CDR2: SGHVS, FQNEAQ. V was cut by 5 bases and J by 4 bases, with 14 bases left in between. CDR3 length: 14 amino acids. CDR3 amino acids: CASSARQGFTEAFF. CDR3 nucleotide sequence: TGTGCCAGCAGCGCCCGTCAGGGGTTCACTGAAGCTTTCTTT.

The V gene is TRBV5-1, the J gene TRBJ2-1; 7 bases align to TRBD2. The J segment lost 5 bases and the V segment lost 4 bases, leaving 9 bases of the junction unmatched. The germline CDR1 and CDR2 sequences are SGHRS and YFSETQ. This CDR3 comprises 15 residues. The CDR3 is CASSAAGFKNNEQFF. In DNA form, the CDR3 reads TGCGCCAGCAGCGCAGCGGGATTTAAGAACAATGAGCAGTTCTTC.